The sequence of this TCR beta chain was determined in a study of cytomegalovirus exposure and HLA in healthy donors. Donors showed nominal health when sampled, although they likely had unrecorded immune exposures. Study-wide results and limits: Several top significant clusters appeared, in a later analysis, to be linked to common viral pathogens. The authors listed around 150 TCR beta chains as cytomegalovirus-associated.

PCR involved 60 Vbeta and 13 Jbeta primers. Generated by immunoSEQ multiplex PCR, the TCRdb table keeps only in-frame clones and is missing some. In the table there are 120,000 or so clones, around 65% of which are singletons. In regard to this clone: Its target is not known.

Germline V gene data show CDR1 as LNHNV and CDR2 as YYDKDF (reference sequence). The length of the CDR3 is 14 residues. V lost 5 bases, J lost 7 bases, and 17 bases lay in between. The sequenced material came from PBMCs. The chain has TRBV15 and TRBJ1-2; TRBD1 is a possible D gene (6 bases). This TCR was recovered from a man aged 18 to 30 in good health and CMV-seronegative. The CDR3 region is CATSLDVGARGYTF. CDR3 in DNA: TGTGCCACCAGCCTCGACGTGGGGGCGCGTGGCTACACCTTC.